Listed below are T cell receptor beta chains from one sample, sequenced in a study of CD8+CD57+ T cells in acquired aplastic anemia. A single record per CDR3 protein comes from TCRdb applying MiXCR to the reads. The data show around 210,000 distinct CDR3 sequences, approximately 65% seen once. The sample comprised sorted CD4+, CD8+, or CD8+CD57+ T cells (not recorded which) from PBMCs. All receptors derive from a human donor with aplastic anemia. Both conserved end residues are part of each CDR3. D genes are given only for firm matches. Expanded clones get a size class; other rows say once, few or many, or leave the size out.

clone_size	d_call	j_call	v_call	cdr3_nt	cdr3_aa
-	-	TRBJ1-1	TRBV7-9	TGTGCCAGCAGCTCGCCGGGGCCTCCCACTGAAGCTTTCTTT	CASSSPGPPTEAFF
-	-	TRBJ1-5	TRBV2	TGTGCCAGCAGTATCGGGGTTGCAGGGCAGCCCCAGCATTTT	CASSIGVAGQPQHF
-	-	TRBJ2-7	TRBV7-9	TGTGCCAGCAGCTACGTACAGAACGAGCAGTACTTC	CASSYVQNEQYF
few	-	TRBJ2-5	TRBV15	TGTGCCACCAGCAGCTCCTCCGGGATCCAAGAGACCCAGTACTTC	CATSSSSGIQETQYF
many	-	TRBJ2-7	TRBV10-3	TGTGCCATCAGTGAGTCGTACGGATTCTACGAGCAGTACTTC	CAISESYGFYEQYF
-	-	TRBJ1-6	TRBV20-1	TGCAGTGCTAGAATGCCAGGGGTTAGTTCACCCCTCCACTTT	CSARMPGVSSPLHF
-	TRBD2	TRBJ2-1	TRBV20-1	TGCAGTGCTAGAGATTTCGCGGGGGTCAATGAGCAGTTCTTC	CSARDFAGVNEQFF
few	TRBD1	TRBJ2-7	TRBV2	TGTGCCAGCAGCGGACAGGCACTCTACGAGCAGTACTTC	CASSGQALYEQYF
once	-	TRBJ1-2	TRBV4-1	TGCGCCAGCAGCCTCCCCAGAGACGCTGGCTACACCTTC	CASSLPRDAGYTF
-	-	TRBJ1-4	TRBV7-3	TGTGCCACCCCCCTGGGAATGGCTAATGAAAAACTGTTTTTT	CATPLGMANEKLFF
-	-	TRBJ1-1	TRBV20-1	TGCAGTGCTAGAGGTGCCAGGGCTGAAGCTTTCTTT	CSARGARAEAFF
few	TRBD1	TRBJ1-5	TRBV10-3	TGTGCCATCAGAGGACAGGGCTGGAATCAGCCCCAGCATTTT	CAIRGQGWNQPQHF
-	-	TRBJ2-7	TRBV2	TGTGCCAGCAGTGACGGATTCTACGAGCAGTACTTC	CASSDGFYEQYF
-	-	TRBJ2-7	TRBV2	TGTGCCAGCAGGGGAGAGGCCGGGACGGTAACCTACGAGCAGTACTTC	CASRGEAGTVTYEQYF
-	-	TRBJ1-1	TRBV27	TGTGCCAGCAGTCTTACGGGGCAGTTTCTGGCTGAAGCTTTCTTT	CASSLTGQFLAEAFF
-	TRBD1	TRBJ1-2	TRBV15	TGTGCCACGTCGGACAGGACTAACTATGGCTACACCTTC	CATSDRTNYGYTF
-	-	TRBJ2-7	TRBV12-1	TGTGCCAGCAGCTTTTCCAGGCTCGCTGGAAACACCTACGAGCAGTACTTC	CASSFSRLAGNTYEQYF
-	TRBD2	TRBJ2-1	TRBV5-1	TGCGCCAGCAGCGGAATTAGCGGGCTATCCTACAATGAGCAGTTCTTC	CASSGISGLSYNEQFF
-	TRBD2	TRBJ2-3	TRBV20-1	TGCAGTGTTAAAAGCGGGAGGAGCACAGATACGCAGTATTTT	CSVKSGRSTDTQYF
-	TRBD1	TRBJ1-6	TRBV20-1	TGCAGTGCTAGATTACCGGGACAGGCGCTCCACTTT	CSARLPGQALHF
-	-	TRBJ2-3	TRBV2	TGTGCCAGCAGTGAGGGGGATACGCAGTATTTT	CASSEGDTQYF
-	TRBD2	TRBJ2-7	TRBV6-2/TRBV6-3	TGTGCCAGCAGTTACGGTCGACTAGCGGGAGGTCTCGGGAACGAGCAGTACTTC	CASSYGRLAGGLGNEQYF